This entry features one T cell receptor (beta chain) sequence. Original data processing: How many nucleated cells were present was estimated from reference gene primer amplification. Repertoires were generated with immunoSEQ multiplex PCR, while TCRdb's copy carries only in-frame clones and drops some. The V and J calls and clone size were taken over from that table, and D and trimming were inferred from the DNA. The table includes about 49,000 clones, more than 85% detected once. These data are taken from a study of blood T cell repertoires in COVID-19. Study details: From the United States, Italy and Spain came samples of acute and convalescent COVID-19. Sources were T cells, B-cell-depleted T cells, or PBMCs; the material itself was cDNA or gDNA.

Trimming pared 5 bases from V and 3 bases from J, leaving 4 bases between. This CDR3 has 11 residues. In germline, CDR1 is MNHNY, CDR2 SVGAGI (reference sequence). The sequencing input was peripheral blood. This clonotype was sampled from a human donor in a cohort sampled during active COVID-19. V is TRBV6-6 and J is TRBJ1-1; D unclear. CDR3 protein: CASSPDTEAFF. In DNA, the CDR3 is TGTGCCAGCAGTCCGGACACTGAAGCTTTCTTT.